These 27 T cell receptor beta chains were sequenced from one sample in a study of T cell responses to AZD1222 COVID-19 vaccine. Sequencing used immunoSEQ multiplex PCR; TCRdb keeps in-frame clones, though not all of them. The data contain about 130,000 clones, 75% to 95% of them seen just once; the ten biggest clones take up approximately 2.5%. Sample: peripheral blood, taken on day 0 of AZD1222 vaccination. Receptor source: an adult in good health.

The chain uses TRBV7-6 and TRBJ1-3, with unresolved D. Germline V lookup: CDR1 SGHVS, CDR2 FNYEAQ. V was shortened by 2 bases and J by 0 bases, with 14 bases between the two germline ends. The length of the CDR3 is 17 residues. Here the CDR3 reads CASSLNPIPSSGNTIYF. CDR3 in DNA: TGTGCCAGCAGCTTAAACCCGATACCGAGCTCTGGAAACACCATATATTTT.

This clone was counted a single time. The V gene is TRBV27, the J gene TRBJ1-2; D remains ambiguous. Trimming removed 5 bases at V and 8 bases at J, with 15 bases between. The CDR3 is made up of 13 amino acids. From germline, CDR1 is MNHEY and CDR2 SMNVEV (reference sequence). The CDR3 DNA sequence: TGTGCCAGCAGTACCGGGCCCTTTGGGGGCTACACCTTC. This sequence encodes CASSTGPFGGYTF.

The chain has TRBV7-6 and TRBJ2-1; 13 nucleotides align to TRBD2. The CDR3 loop spans 15 amino acids. Germline lookup yields CDR1 SGHVS and CDR2 FNYEAQ. The V and J ends lost 4 bases and 6 bases, in that order; junction bases with no gene match: 3. The CDR3 reads CASSWTSGSPNEQFF. In DNA, the CDR3 is TGTGCCAGCAGCTGGACTAGCGGGAGCCCCAATGAGCAGTTCTTC.

This clone has just one count. The chain recombines TRBV7-9 with TRBJ2-7; 10 positions agree with TRBD1. The junction had 8 bases not matched to a gene; V was cut back by 5 bases and J by 4 bases. This CDR3 contains 15 residues. Germline V lookup: CDR1 SEHNR, CDR2 FQNEAQ (reference sequence). CDR3 amino acids: CASSPNWDRGYEQYF. CDR3 DNA sequence: TGTGCCAGCAGCCCAAACTGGGACAGGGGTTACGAGCAGTACTTC.

Here the CDR3 reads CASHPEWGRFTEAFF. The CDR3 nucleotides read TGTGCCAGCCACCCCGAATGGGGGAGGTTCACTGAAGCTTTCTTT. The V gene is TRBV28, the J gene TRBJ1-1; D is perhaps TRBD1 (5 bases). The CDR3 totals 15 residues. In germline, CDR1 is MDHEN, CDR2 SYDVKM. With 8 bases removed from V and 4 bases from J, the gap between germline ends came to 20 bases.

The V gene is TRBV19, the J gene TRBJ2-7; 7 nucleotides agree with TRBD2. The germline CDR1 and CDR2 sequences are LNHDA and SQIVND (reference sequence). With 5 bases clipped from V and 1 base from J, the junction kept 5 bases outside the gene matches. This CDR3 region has 14 residues. The CDR3 bases are TGTGCCAGTAGTTCGAGGGGAGGGTCCTACGAGCAGTACTTC. It is translated as CASSSRGGSYEQYF. The whole variable domain, remainder taken from reference TRBV19 and TRBJ2-7, is DGGITQSPKYLFRKEGQNVTLSCEQNLNHDAMYWYRQDPGQGLRLIYYSQIVNDFQKGDIAEGYSVSREKKESFPLTVTSAQKNPTAFYLCASSSRGGSYEQYFGPGTRLTVT.

The chain is built from TRBV2 and TRBJ2-7; the D gene is possibly TRBD1 (5 bases). The V and J ends lost 3 bases and 9 bases respectively, with 9 bases between them. This CDR3 region has 11 residues. Germline-derived CDR1 and CDR2 are SNHLY and FYNNEI. Here the CDR3 DNA reads TGTGCCAGCAGTGACAGGGTTGGGCAGTACTTC. Protein sequence: CASSDRVGQYF.

The chain links TRBV5-1 to TRBJ2-7; TRBD1 matches 7 bases. CDR1 SGHRS and CDR2 YFSETQ come from the germline V gene. The CDR3 extends over 14 amino acids. The V and J ends lost 0 bases and 3 bases, in that order; junction bases with no gene match: 3. CDR3 sequence reads: CASSLGTGVYEQYF. Written as DNA, the CDR3 is TGCGCCAGCAGCTTGGGCACAGGGGTCTACGAGCAGTACTTC.

The rearrangement uses TRBV6-1 and TRBJ1-5; D is unclear. Germline assignment: CDR1 MNHNS and CDR2 SASEGT. Deletions cut 3 bases from V and 2 bases from J, with 5 bases between. The CDR3 covers 13 residues. The CDR3 reads CASSETGNQPQHF. The CDR3 coding sequence is TGTGCCAGCAGTGAGACCGGCAATCAGCCCCAGCATTTT.

This clone was detected only once. Other DNA sequences of this sample code for an identical CDR3. The CDR3 bases are TGTGCCACCAGTGATTTAGCGAGCTCCTACAATGAGCAGTTCTTC. Protein: CATSDLASSYNEQFF. V is TRBV24-1 and J is TRBJ2-1, with D unresolved. Germline CDR1 KGHDR, CDR2 SFDVKD. Trimming removed 1 base from V and 0 bases from J, with 6 bases in between. CDR3 length: 15 residues.

This chain joins TRBV18 and TRBJ1-1, with a possible D match to TRBD1 (5 bases). The length of the CDR3 is 18 residues. Deletions cut 3 bases from V and 0 bases from J, with 20 bases between. Germline values: CDR1 KGHSH, CDR2 LQKENI. The CDR3 nucleotides read TGTGCCAGCTCACCGCGTTCCGGTCAGAGGGGAATGAACACTGAAGCTTTCTTT. This sequence encodes CASSPRSGQRGMNTEAFF.

J is TRBJ1-5 and V is TRBV24-1; D possibly corresponds to TRBD1 (5 bases). This CDR3 region has 14 residues. The V gene's germline CDR1 is KGHDR and CDR2 SFDVKD. Trimming removed 5 bases at V and 2 bases at J, with 9 bases between. The CDR3 region has the DNA TGTGCCACCAGTGTTGGGACGGGCAATCAGCCCCAGCATTTT. This sequence encodes CATSVGTGNQPQHF.

This chain connects TRBV4-1 to TRBJ2-2, with D possibly matching TRBD2 (7 bases). V shed 1 base and J shed 6 bases, with 15 bases lying between them. Looked up from germline, CDR1 is MGHRA and CDR2 is YSYEKL. This CDR3 has 16 amino acids. In DNA, the CDR3 is TGCGCCAGCAGCCAAGTTCGGGGGGCGCGACCCGGGGAGCTGTTTTTT. It is translated as CASSQVRGARPGELFF.

J is TRBJ2-7 and V is TRBV4-1; 10 positions agree with TRBD2. The CDR3 has 17 amino acids. Germline trimming cut 0 bases from V and 8 bases from J; bases unmatched to any gene: 13. Germline CDR1 and CDR2: MGHRA and YSYEKL. The CDR3 region has the DNA TGCGCCAGCAGCCAAGATTCCGTGACTAGCGGGTCGTTCCAGCAGTACTTC. This translates into CASSQDSVTSGSFQQYF.

The sample holds a few counts of this clone. This rearrangement joins TRBV6-1 to TRBJ1-5; D might be TRBD1 (6 bases). Trimming left V 0 bases short and J 7 bases short, with 10 bases between. The CDR3 is 14 amino acids. Germline V gene data show CDR1 as MNHNS and CDR2 as SASEGT. The CDR3 nucleotides are TGTGCCAGCAGTGAAGCAGAGGGGGGACAGCCCCAGCATTTT. Residues: CASSEAEGGQPQHF.

The chain recombines TRBV2 with TRBJ2-4; D gene unclear. V shed 8 bases and J shed 8 bases, with 7 bases lying between them. Germline V lookup: CDR1 SNHLY, CDR2 FYNNEI. The CDR3 is made up of 10 amino acids. The CDR3: CASREYIQYF. The CDR3, as DNA: TGTGCCAGCCGCGAATACATTCAGTACTTC. The full variable domain, with the rest looked up from reference TRBV2 and TRBJ2-4, is EPEVTQTPSHQVTQMGQEVILRCVPISNHLYFYWYRQILGQKVEFLVSFYNNEISEKSEIFDDQFSVERPDGSNFTLKIRSTKLEDSAMYFCASREYIQYFGAGTRLSVL.

The chain uses TRBV18 and TRBJ1-5; 7 bases line up with TRBD1. The germline V gene encodes CDR1 KGHSH and CDR2 LQKENI. This CDR3 region has 16 residues. V dropped 2 bases and J dropped 2; count of bases not matched to a gene: 6. The CDR3 spells CASSPGGTGGNQPQHF. CDR3 coding DNA: TGTGCCAGCTCACCAGGAGGCACAGGGGGCAATCAGCCCCAGCATTTT.

The chain recombines TRBV10-2 with TRBJ2-7; 9 bases line up with TRBD2. The germline gives CDR1 WSHSY, CDR2 SAAADI. This CDR3 spans 14 amino acids. V lost 2 bases to trimming and J lost 1 base; unmatched junction nucleotides: 0. The CDR3 region is CASSETSGSYEQYF. The CDR3 DNA follows: TGCGCCAGCAGTGAGACTAGCGGGTCCTACGAGCAGTACTTC.

The CDR3 is CASRTGQGAYEQYF. The CDR3 coding sequence is TGTGCCAGCAGGACGGGACAGGGGGCTTACGAGCAGTACTTC. The chain uses TRBV13 and TRBJ2-7, with 12 bases matching TRBD1. Germline trimming cut 6 bases from V and 4 bases from J; bases unmatched to any gene: 4. This CDR3 spans 14 amino acids. CDR1 and CDR2 from the germline V gene are PRHDT and FYEKMQ (reference sequence).

The chain recombines TRBV9 with TRBJ2-1; 7 nucleotides align to TRBD1. V trimming: 1 base; J trimming: 4 bases; junction bases outside the gene matches: 2. The CDR3 runs 14 residues. The germline V gene has CDR1 SGDLS and CDR2 YYNGEE. The CDR3 sequence: CASSVRDRYNEQFF. CDR3 nucleotide sequence: TGTGCCAGCAGCGTAAGGGACAGATACAATGAGCAGTTCTTC.

The gene calls are TRBV27 and TRBJ2-7, with 7 bases fitting TRBD2. This CDR3 spans 14 amino acids. V lost 9 bases to trimming and J lost 2 bases; unmatched junction nucleotides: 10. From germline, CDR1 is MNHEY and CDR2 SMNVEV (reference sequence). CDR3 residues: CASFPTGGPYEQYF. In nucleotides, the CDR3 is TGTGCCAGTTTCCCGACGGGGGGTCCCTACGAGCAGTACTTC.

The genes are TRBV19 and TRBJ2-7, with 7 bases lining up with TRBD1. The germline gives CDR1 LNHDA, CDR2 SQIVND (reference sequence). Trimming at V came to 6 bases and at J to 3 bases, leaving 2 bases not matched to a gene. The CDR3 consists of 12 residues. In DNA form, the CDR3 reads TGTGCCAGTAGGGGACAGAACTACGAGCAGTACTTC. Amino acid sequence: CASRGQNYEQYF. The variable domain in full, completed from reference TRBV19 and TRBJ2-7, reads DGGITQSPKYLFRKEGQNVTLSCEQNLNHDAMYWYRQDPGQGLRLIYYSQIVNDFQKGDIAEGYSVSREKKESFPLTVTSAQKNPTAFYLCASRGQNYEQYFGPGTRLTVT.

CDR3 residues: CASSEGRNSPLHF. The CDR3 DNA follows: TGTGCCAGCAGCGAGGGACGAAATTCACCCCTCCACTTT. The chain combines TRBV5-4 with TRBJ1-6; maybe TRBD1 (5 bases). This CDR3 has 13 amino acids. V was clipped by 4 bases and J by 7 bases, with 9 bases between them. The V gene's germline CDR1 is SGHNT and CDR2 YYREEE (reference sequence).

The chain is built from TRBV9 and TRBJ2-2, with 7 nucleotides matching TRBD2. V gave up 0 bases and J gave up 5 bases; unmatched junction bases: 10. The CDR3 is 17 amino acids. Germline values: CDR1 SGDLS, CDR2 YYNGEE. The CDR3 loop reads CASSVEPSGGPTGELFF. CDR3 coding DNA: TGTGCCAGCAGCGTAGAACCGTCGGGAGGTCCTACCGGGGAGCTGTTTTTT.

This clone has just one count. The chain is built from TRBV18 and TRBJ1-2, with TRBD1 identical over 10 bases. The junction had 5 bases not matched to a gene; V was cut back by 3 bases and J by 4 bases. Germline V gene data show CDR1 as KGHSH and CDR2 as LQKENI. This CDR3 spans 15 amino acids. The CDR3 here is CASSPGQGNTYGYTF. In nucleotides, the CDR3 is TGTGCCAGCTCACCGGGACAGGGGAATACCTATGGCTACACCTTC. Supplemented by reference TRBV18 and TRBJ1-2, the full variable domain reads NAGVMQNPRHLVRRRGQEARLRCSPMKGHSHVYWYRQLPEEGLKFMVYLQKENIIDESGMPKERFSAEFPKEGPSILRIQQVVRGDSAAYFCASSPGQGNTYGYTFGSGTRLTVV.

The chain joins TRBV11-2 to TRBJ2-3; D is possibly TRBD1 (5 bases). The CDR3 totals 15 residues. Germline V gives CDR1 SGHAT, CDR2 FQNNGV. Trimming shortened V by 1 base and J by 0 bases, and 8 bases separated the two germline ends. CDR3 protein: CASSLGGQSTDTQYF. Written as DNA, the CDR3 is TGTGCCAGCAGCTTAGGGGGCCAAAGCACAGATACGCAGTATTTT.

This chain uses TRBV4-1 with TRBJ1-4, with TRBD1 identical over 7 bases. The germline CDR1 and CDR2 sequences are MGHRA and YSYEKL. Trimming removed 4 bases from V and 6 bases from J; junction bases left unmatched: 8. CDR3 length: 15 residues. The CDR3 here is CASSRSLGQDEKLFF. The CDR3, as DNA: TGCGCCAGCAGCCGAAGCCTCGGACAGGATGAAAAACTGTTTTTT.